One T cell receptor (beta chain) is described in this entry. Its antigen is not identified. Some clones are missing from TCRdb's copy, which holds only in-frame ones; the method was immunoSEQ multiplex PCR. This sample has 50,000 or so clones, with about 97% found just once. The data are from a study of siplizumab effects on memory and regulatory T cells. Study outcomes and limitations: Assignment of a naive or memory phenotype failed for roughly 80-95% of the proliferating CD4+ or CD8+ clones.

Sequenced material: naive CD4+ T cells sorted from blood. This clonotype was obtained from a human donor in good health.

CDR3 sequence reads: CASSPRDLATGELFF. The DNA of the CDR3 is TGCGCCAGCAGCCCCCGGGACCTCGCCACCGGGGAGCTGTTTTTT. J is TRBJ2-2 and V is TRBV5-1; D may match TRBD1 or TRBD2 (5 bases each). From germline, CDR1 is SGHRS and CDR2 YFSETQ. V was cut by 4 bases and J by 4 bases, with 14 bases left in between. The CDR3 has 15 residues.